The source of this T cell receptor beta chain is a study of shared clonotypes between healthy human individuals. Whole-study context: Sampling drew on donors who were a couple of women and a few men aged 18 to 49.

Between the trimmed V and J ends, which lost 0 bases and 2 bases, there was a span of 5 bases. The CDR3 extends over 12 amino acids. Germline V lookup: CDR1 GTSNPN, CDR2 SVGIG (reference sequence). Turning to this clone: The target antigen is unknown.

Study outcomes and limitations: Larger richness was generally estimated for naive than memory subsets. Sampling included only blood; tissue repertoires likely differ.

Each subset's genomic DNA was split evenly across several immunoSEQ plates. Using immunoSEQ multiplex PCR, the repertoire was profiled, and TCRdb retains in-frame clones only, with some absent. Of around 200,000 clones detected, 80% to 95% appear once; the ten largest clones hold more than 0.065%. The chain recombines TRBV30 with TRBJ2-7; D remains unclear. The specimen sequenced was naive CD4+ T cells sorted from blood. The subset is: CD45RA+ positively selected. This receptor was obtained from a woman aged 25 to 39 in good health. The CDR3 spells CAWSVSAYEQYF. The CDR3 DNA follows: TGTGCCTGGAGTGTATCTGCCTACGAGCAGTACTTC.